This T cell receptor (beta chain) is from a study of T cells in Graves' hyperthyroidism and ophthalmopathy. A word on this clonotype: Its antigen is unidentified.

Findings and limits, study-wide: Blood held most thyroid clonotypes expanded above 0.001 frequency.

Germline CDR1 and CDR2: MDHEN and SYDVKM. The CDR3 has 12 residues. V was clipped by 8 bases and J by 6 bases; unmatched bases: 1. RNA transcripts served as the template for amplifying TCR beta CDR3 regions. First-round RT-PCR with HTBI primers amplified the TCR CDR3 region. One entry per CDR3 protein, called by TCRdb with MiXCR from the multiplex PCR reads. The sample holds just under 750,000 distinct CDR3 sequences; 35% are singletons and the top ten take less than 35%. The sequence derives from a woman aged 40 to 50 with Graves' hyperthyroidism. This chain links TRBV28 with TRBJ1-5; 10 nucleotides match TRBD1. Sequencing was done on a sample of blood. CDR3 in DNA: TGTGCCAGCGGACAGGGGGTTCAGCCCCAGCATTTT. Protein: CASGQGVQPQHF.